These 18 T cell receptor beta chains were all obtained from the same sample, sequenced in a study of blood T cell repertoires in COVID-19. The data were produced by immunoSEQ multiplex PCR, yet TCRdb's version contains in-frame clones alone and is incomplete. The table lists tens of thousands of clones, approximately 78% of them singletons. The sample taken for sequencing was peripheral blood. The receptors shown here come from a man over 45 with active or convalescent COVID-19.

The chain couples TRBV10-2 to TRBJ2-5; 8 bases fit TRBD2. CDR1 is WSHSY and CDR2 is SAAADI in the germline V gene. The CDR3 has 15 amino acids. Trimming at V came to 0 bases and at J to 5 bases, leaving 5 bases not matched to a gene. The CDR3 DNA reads TGCGCCAGCAGTGAGTCCGGGGGGGGCTGGGAGACCCAGTACTTC. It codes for CASSESGGGWETQYF.

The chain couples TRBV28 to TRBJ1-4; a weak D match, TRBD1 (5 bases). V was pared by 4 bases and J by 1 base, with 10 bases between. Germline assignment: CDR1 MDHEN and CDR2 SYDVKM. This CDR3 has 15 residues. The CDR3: CASSSGGRTNEKLFF. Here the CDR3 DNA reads TGTGCCAGCAGTTCCGGGGGTAGAACTAATGAAAAACTGTTTTTT.

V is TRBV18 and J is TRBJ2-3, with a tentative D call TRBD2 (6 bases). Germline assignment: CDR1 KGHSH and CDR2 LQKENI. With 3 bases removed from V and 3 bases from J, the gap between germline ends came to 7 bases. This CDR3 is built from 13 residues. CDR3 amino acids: CASSPGGTDTQYF. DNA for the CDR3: TGTGCCAGCTCACCCGGGGGAACAGATACGCAGTATTTT.

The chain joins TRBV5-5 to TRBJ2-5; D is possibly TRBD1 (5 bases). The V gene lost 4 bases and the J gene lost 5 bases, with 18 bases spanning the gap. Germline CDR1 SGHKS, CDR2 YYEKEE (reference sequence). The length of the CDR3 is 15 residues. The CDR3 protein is CASSLQGSTRETQYF. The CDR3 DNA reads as TGTGCCAGCAGCCTCCAGGGCTCTACACGGGAGACCCAGTACTTC.

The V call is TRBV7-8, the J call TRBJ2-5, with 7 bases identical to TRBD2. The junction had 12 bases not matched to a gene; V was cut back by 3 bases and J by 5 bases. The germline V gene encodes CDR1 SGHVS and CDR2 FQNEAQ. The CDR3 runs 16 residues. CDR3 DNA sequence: TGTGCCAGCAGCTTTGTTGGCCGCGCGGGGGAGGAGACCCAGTACTTC. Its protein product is CASSFVGRAGEETQYF.

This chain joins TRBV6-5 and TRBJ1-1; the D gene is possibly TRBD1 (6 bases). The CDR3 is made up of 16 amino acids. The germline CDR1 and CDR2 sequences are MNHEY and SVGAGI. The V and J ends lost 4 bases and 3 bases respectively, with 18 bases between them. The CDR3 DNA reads TGTGCCAGCAGTTCTACAGGGAGAATGGGTCACACTGAAGCTTTCTTT. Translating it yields CASSSTGRMGHTEAFF.

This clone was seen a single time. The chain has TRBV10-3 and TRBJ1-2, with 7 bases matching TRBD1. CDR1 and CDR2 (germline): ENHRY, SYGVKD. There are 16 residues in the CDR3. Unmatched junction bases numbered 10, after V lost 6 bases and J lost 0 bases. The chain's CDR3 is CAIRAGDSLTNYGYTF. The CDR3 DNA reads TGTGCCATCAGGGCCGGGGACAGCCTGACTAACTATGGCTACACCTTC.

CDR3 DNA: TGTGCTAGTGGTTTGTCCACCCAGGGAAACTATGGCTACACCTTC. Its translation: CASGLSTQGNYGYTF. The rearrangement joins TRBV12-5 to TRBJ1-2; weak D call: TRBD1 (5 bases). Between the trimmed V and J ends, which lost 2 bases and 2 bases, there was a span of 12 bases. The CDR3 contains 15 residues. Germline-derived CDR1 and CDR2 are LGHNT and FRNRAP.

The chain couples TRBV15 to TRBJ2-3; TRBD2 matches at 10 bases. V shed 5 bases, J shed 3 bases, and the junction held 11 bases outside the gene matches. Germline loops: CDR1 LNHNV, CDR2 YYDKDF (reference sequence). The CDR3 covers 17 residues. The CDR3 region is CATSGPTSGWGTDTQYF. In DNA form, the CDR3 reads TGTGCCACCAGCGGCCCGACTAGCGGGTGGGGTACAGATACGCAGTATTTT.

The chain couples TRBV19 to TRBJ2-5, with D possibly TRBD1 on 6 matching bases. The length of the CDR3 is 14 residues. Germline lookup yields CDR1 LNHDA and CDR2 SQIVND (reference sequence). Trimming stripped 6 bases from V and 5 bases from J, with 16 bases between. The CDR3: CASRALGTLETQYF. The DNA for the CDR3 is TGTGCCAGTAGAGCGCTCGGGACATTGGAGACCCAGTACTTC.

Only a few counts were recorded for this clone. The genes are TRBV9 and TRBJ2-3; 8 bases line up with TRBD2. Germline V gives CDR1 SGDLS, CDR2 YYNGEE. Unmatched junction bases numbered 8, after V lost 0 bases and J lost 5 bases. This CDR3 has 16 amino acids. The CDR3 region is CASSVAGGLGGDTQYF. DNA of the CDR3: TGTGCCAGCAGCGTAGCTGGGGGACTAGGTGGAGATACGCAGTATTTT.

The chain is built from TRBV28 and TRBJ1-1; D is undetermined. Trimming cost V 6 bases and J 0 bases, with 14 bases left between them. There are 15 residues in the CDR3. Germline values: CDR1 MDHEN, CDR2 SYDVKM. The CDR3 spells CASRPSRILNTEAFF. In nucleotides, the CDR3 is TGTGCCAGCAGACCCTCTAGAATTTTGAACACTGAAGCTTTCTTT. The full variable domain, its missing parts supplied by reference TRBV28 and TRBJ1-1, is DVKVTQSSRYLVKRTGEKVFLECVQDMDHENMFWYRQDPGLGLRLIYFSYDVKMKEKGDIPEGYSVSREKKERFSLILESASTNQTSMYLCASRPSRILNTEAFFGQGTRLTVV.

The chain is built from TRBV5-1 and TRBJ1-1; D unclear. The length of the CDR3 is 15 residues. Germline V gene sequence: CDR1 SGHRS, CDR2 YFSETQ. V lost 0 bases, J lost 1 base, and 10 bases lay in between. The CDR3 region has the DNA TGCGCCAGCAGCTTGGCCTTTGGAGGGAACACTGAAGCTTTCTTT. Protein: CASSLAFGGNTEAFF.

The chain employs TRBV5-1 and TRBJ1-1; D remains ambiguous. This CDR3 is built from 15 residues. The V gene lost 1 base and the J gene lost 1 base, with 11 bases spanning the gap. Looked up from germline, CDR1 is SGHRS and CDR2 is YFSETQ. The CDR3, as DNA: TGCGCCAGCAGCTTGTCGACTGCACCGAACACTGAAGCTTTCTTT. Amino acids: CASSLSTAPNTEAFF.

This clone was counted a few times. The CDR3 is CATSRDKERSRGNIQYF. CDR3 DNA sequence: TGTGCCACCAGCAGAGATAAGGAAAGGTCACGGGGAAACATTCAGTACTTC. The gene calls are TRBV15 and TRBJ2-4; possible D gene TRBD2, 5 bases. The CDR3 contains 17 residues. Germline V gene lookup returns CDR1 LNHNV and CDR2 YYDKDF (reference sequence). V was pared by 0 bases and J by 6 bases, with 18 bases between.

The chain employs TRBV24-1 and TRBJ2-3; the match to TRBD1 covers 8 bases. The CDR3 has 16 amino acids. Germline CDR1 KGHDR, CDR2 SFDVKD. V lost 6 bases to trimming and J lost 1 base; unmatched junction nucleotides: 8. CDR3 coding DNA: TGTGCCACCAGTCCCCCCAGGGGGCAGGGCACAGATACGCAGTATTTT. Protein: CATSPPRGQGTDTQYF.

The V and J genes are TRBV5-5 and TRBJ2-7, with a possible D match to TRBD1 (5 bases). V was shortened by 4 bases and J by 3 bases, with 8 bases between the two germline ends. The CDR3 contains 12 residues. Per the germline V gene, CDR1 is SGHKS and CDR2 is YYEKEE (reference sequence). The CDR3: CASSPQGYEQYF. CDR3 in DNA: TGTGCCAGCAGCCCTCAGGGCTACGAGCAGTACTTC.

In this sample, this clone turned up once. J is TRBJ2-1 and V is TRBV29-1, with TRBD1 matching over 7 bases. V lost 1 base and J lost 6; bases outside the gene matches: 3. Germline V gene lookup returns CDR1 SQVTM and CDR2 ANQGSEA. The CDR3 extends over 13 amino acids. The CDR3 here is CSVEGQGFNEQFF. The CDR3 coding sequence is TGCAGCGTTGAAGGACAGGGATTCAATGAGCAGTTCTTC.